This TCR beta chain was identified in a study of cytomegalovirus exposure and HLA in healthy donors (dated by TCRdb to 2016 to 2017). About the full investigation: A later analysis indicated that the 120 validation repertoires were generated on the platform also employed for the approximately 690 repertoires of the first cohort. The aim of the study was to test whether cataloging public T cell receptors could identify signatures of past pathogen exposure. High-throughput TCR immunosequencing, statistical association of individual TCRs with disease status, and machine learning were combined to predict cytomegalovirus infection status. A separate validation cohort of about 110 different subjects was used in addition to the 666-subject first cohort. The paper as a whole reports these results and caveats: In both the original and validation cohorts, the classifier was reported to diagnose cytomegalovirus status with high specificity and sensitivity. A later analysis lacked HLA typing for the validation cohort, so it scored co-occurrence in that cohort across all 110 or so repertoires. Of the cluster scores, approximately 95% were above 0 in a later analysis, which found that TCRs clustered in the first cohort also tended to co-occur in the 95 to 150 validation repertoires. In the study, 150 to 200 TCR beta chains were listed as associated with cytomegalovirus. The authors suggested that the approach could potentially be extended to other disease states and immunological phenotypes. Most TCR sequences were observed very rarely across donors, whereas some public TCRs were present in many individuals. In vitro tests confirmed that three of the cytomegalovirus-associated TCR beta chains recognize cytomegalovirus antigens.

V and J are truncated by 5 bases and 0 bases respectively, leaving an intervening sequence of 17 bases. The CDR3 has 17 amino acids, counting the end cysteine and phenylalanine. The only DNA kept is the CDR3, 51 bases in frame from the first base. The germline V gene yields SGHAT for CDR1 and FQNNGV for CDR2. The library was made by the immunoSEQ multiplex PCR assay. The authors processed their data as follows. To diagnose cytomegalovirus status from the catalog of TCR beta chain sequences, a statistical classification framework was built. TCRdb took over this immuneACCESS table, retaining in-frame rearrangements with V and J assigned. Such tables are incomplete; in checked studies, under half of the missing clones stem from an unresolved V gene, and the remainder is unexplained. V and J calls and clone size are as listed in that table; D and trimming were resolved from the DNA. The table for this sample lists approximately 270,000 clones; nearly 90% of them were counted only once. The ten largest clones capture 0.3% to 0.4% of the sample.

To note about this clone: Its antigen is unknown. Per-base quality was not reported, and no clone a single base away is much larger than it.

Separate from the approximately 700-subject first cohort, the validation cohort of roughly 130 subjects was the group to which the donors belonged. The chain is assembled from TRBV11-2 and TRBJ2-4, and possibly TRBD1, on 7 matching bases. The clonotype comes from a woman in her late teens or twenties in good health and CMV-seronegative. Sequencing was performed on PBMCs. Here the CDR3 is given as CASSPVTGREAKNIQYF. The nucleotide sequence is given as TGTGCCAGCAGCCCGGTGACAGGGCGGGAAGCCAAAAACATTCAGTACTTC.